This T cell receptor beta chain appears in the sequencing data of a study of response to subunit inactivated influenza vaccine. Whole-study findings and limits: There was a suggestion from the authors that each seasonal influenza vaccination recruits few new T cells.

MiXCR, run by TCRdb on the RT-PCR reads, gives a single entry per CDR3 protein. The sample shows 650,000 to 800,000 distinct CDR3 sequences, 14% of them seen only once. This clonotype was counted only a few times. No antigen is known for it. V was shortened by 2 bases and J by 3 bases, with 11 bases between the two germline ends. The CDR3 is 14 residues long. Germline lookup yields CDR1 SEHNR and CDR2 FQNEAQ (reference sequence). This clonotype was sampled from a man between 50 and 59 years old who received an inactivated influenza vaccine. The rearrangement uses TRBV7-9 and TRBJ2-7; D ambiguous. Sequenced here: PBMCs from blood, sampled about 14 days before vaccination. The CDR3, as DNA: TGTGCCAGCAGCTTAACGCCGGATATCTACGAGCAGTACTTC. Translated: CASSLTPDIYEQYF. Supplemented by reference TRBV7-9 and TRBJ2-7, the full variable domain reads DTGVSQNPRHKITKRGQNVTFRCDPISEHNRLYWYRQTLGQGPEFLTYFQNEAQLEKSRLLSDRFSAERPKGSFSTLEIQRTEQGDSAMYLCASSLTPDIYEQYFGPGTRLTVT.